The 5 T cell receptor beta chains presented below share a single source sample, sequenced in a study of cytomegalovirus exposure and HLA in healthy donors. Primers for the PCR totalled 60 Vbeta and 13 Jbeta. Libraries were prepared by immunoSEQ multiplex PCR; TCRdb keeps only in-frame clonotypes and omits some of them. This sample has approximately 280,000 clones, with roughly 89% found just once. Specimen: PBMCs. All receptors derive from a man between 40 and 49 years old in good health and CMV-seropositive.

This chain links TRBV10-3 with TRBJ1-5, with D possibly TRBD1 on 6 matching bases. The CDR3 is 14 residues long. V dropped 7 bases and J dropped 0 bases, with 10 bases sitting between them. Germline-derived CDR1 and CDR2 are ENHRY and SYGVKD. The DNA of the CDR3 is TGTGCCATCAAGGGGGAACATAGCAATCAGCCCCAGCATTTT. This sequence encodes CAIKGEHSNQPQHF.

The CDR3 spells CASSPGRTNTEAFF. The CDR3 DNA sequence: TGTGCCAGCAGTCCCGGTAGGACAAACACTGAAGCTTTCTTT. V gene TRBV5-4 combines with J gene TRBJ1-1; tentative D call: TRBD1 (5 bases). Per the germline V gene, CDR1 is SGHNT and CDR2 is YYREEE (reference sequence). This CDR3 is built from 14 residues. Trimming left V 5 bases short and J 2 bases short, with 13 bases between.

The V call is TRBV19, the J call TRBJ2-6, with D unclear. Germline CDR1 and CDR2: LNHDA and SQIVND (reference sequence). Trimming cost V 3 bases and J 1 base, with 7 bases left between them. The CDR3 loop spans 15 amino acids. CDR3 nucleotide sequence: TGTGCCAGTAGTATCACGGTGTCTGGGGCCAACGTCCTGACTTTC. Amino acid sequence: CASSITVSGANVLTF.

DNA of the CDR3: TGCGCCAGCAGCTTGGGAGGGCCCTTAGGTGAGCAGTTCTTC. It is translated as CASSLGGPLGEQFF. The chain recombines TRBV5-1 with TRBJ2-1; the D gene is possibly TRBD2 (5 bases). Germline V gene lookup returns CDR1 SGHRS and CDR2 YFSETQ. Trimming shortened V by 0 bases and J by 9 bases, and 13 bases separated the two germline ends. This CDR3 is 14 amino acids long.

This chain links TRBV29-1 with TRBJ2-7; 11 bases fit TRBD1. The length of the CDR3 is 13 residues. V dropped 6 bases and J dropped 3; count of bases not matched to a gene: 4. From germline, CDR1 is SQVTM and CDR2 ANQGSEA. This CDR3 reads CSVWGQGVYEQYF. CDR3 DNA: TGCAGCGTCTGGGGACAGGGGGTCTACGAGCAGTACTTC.